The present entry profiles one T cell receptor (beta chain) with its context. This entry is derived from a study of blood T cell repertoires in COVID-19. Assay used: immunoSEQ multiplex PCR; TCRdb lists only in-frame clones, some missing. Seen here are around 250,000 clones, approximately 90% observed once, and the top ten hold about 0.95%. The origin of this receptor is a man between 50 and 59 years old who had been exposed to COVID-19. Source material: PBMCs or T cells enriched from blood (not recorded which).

This chain's CDR3 is CAISRTGDYSGANVLTF. The CDR3 DNA follows: TGTGCCATCAGTCGGACAGGGGATTACTCTGGGGCCAACGTCCTGACTTTC. The chain couples TRBV10-3 to TRBJ2-6, with 9 bases matching TRBD1. The CDR3 is made up of 17 amino acids. V shed 5 bases, J shed 0 bases, and the junction held 5 bases outside the gene matches. CDR1 and CDR2 (germline): ENHRY, SYGVKD.